A selection of T cell receptor beta chains follows, all from one sample in a study of beta chain features in type 1 diabetes. Generated by immunoSEQ multiplex PCR, the TCRdb table keeps only in-frame clones and is missing some. The profile covers some 300,000 clones, with roughly 8% appearing a single time and roughly 1% taken by the ten largest. The sample was central memory CD4+ T cells from blood. The receptors were gathered from a woman between 18 and 30 years old in good health. Both conserved end residues are part of each CDR3. D genes are given only for firm matches. Clone sizes are given selectively: once, few, many, or a class where the clone is expanded.

clone_size: few
d_call: NA
v_call: TRBV6-1
j_call: TRBJ2-1
cdr3_nt: TGTGCCAGCACCGGATCGTGGAGTCGGGATGAGCAGTTCTTC
cdr3_aa: CASTGSWSRDEQFF

clone_size: NA
d_call: NA
v_call: TRBV4-2
j_call: TRBJ2-3
cdr3_nt: TGTGCCAGCAGCCAGAGGATCCGCACAGATACGCAGTATTTT
cdr3_aa: CASSQRIRTDTQYF

clone_size: few
d_call: NA
v_call: TRBV30
j_call: TRBJ2-7
cdr3_nt: TGTGCCTGGAGCCTAGGGACCTTCTACGAGCAGTACTTC
cdr3_aa: CAWSLGTFYEQYF

clone_size: few
d_call: NA
v_call: TRBV4-3
j_call: TRBJ2-3
cdr3_nt: TGCGCCAGCAGCCAAGATGCGAGCACAGATACGCAGTATTTT
cdr3_aa: CASSQDASTDTQYF

clone_size: NA
d_call: NA
v_call: TRBV30
j_call: TRBJ1-2
cdr3_nt: TGTGCCTGGAGTGTCAGGCAGGGTTCCAACTATGGCTACACCTTC
cdr3_aa: CAWSVRQGSNYGYTF

clone_size: few
d_call: TRBD1
v_call: TRBV5-4
j_call: TRBJ1-5
cdr3_nt: TGTGCCAGCAGGTTACAGGGGAGCAATCAGCCCCAGCATTTT
cdr3_aa: CASRLQGSNQPQHF

clone_size: few
d_call: NA
v_call: TRBV18
j_call: TRBJ2-5
cdr3_nt: TGTGCCAGCTCACCAAACGGTGACCCAGAGACCCAGTACTTC
cdr3_aa: CASSPNGDPETQYF

clone_size: few
d_call: TRBD2
v_call: TRBV7-2
j_call: TRBJ2-1
cdr3_nt: TGTGCCAGCAGCTTAGGAGCGGGGGGTGGTGATGAGCAGTTCTTC
cdr3_aa: CASSLGAGGGDEQFF

clone_size: few
d_call: NA
v_call: TRBV2
j_call: TRBJ1-2
cdr3_nt: TGTGCCAGCGCCCCCGCAAGGGGTTATGGCTACACCTTC
cdr3_aa: CASAPARGYGYTF

clone_size: few
d_call: NA
v_call: TRBV29-1
j_call: TRBJ2-1
cdr3_nt: TGCAGCGCTTGGTCCGGGACACGAAACCCCAATGAGCAGTTCTTC
cdr3_aa: CSAWSGTRNPNEQFF